This record looks at one T cell receptor (beta chain) sequence and its context. The antigen remains undetermined. This CDR3 is built from 13 residues. Trimming stripped 4 bases from V and 6 bases from J, with 14 bases between. Looked up from germline, CDR1 is SQVTM and CDR2 is ANQGSEA. Sampled while nominally healthy, donors likely had unrecorded immune exposures. Both 60 Vbeta primers and 13 Jbeta primers went into the PCR. TCRdb keeps only in-frame clones here, not all; method: immunoSEQ multiplex PCR. The data show about 240,000 clones, roughly 73% seen once. This entry comes from a study of cytomegalovirus exposure and HLA in healthy donors. Study observations and caveats: Presence/absence analyses assumed roughly uniform sequencing depth across donors, which may not hold. The study designated roughly 150 TCR beta chains cytomegalovirus-associated. The study reported that TCR beta sequences accurately predicted HLA-A and HLA-B alleles in most subjects.

The sequenced sample consisted of PBMCs. The chain joins TRBV29-1 to TRBJ2-3; D is possibly TRBD2 (6 bases). The TCR originated in a boy aged 10-17 years in good health and CMV-seronegative. The CDR3 region has the DNA TGCAGCGTTGCTCTTGCGGGGATTGATACGCAGTATTTT. Amino acid sequence: CSVALAGIDTQYF.